The source of this T cell receptor beta chain is a study of blood T cell repertoires in COVID-19. Study-level information: In each case, the material was cDNA or gDNA derived from T cells, B-cell-depleted T cells, or PBMCs.

Germline values: CDR1 LNHDA, CDR2 SQIVND (reference sequence). The ends were cut back, 7 bases at V and 8 bases at J, with 12 bases in the middle. The CDR3 sequence is 13 residues long. Per the study methods: Estimation of nucleated cell counts was performed using reference gene primer amplification. This table comes from immunoSEQ multiplex PCR, and its TCRdb copy is limited to in-frame clones, with some not included. That table supplies the V and J calls and clone size; D and trimming were determined from the DNA. The sample lists about 140,000 clones, 84% occurring once. The sequencing input was peripheral blood. The TCR sequence derives from a human donor in a cohort sampled during active COVID-19. This chain links TRBV19 with TRBJ1-6; the D gene is possibly TRBD1 (5 bases). This CDR3 reads CASTLDSYSPLHF. The CDR3 nucleotides read TGTGCCAGTACCCTCGACAGTTATTCACCCCTCCACTTT.